A selection of T cell receptor beta chains follows, all from one sample in a study of shared clonotypes between healthy human individuals. Using immunoSEQ multiplex PCR, the repertoire was profiled, and TCRdb retains in-frame clones only, with some absent. The repertoire holds around 2.5 million clones, with approximately 93% as singletons. Specimen: naive CD4+ T cells from PBMCs. The receptor set was obtained from a man between 18 and 29 years old in good health. Some clones in this sample may be carry-over from other donors' samples. CDR3s include the opening cysteine and the closing phenylalanine or tryptophan. A D gene is named only where the DNA matches it firmly.

d_gene,j_gene,v_gene,CDR3aa,CDR3nt
TRBD2,TRBJ2-7,TRBV5-1,CASSLGAAGGFAYEQYF,TGCGCCAGCAGCTTGGGGGCAGCGGGAGGTTTCGCCTACGAGCAGTACTTC
-,TRBJ2-5,TRBV11-2,CASSPGWATQETQYF,TGTGCCAGCAGCCCCGGGTGGGCGACCCAAGAGACCCAGTACTTC
TRBD1,TRBJ1-5,TRBV2,CASSGQGGQPQHF,TGTGCCAGCAGTGGCCAGGGGGGGCAGCCCCAGCATTTT
-,TRBJ2-2,TRBV12-5,CASGLMSGELFF,TGTGCTAGTGGTTTGATGTCCGGGGAGCTGTTTTTT
-,TRBJ1-6,TRBV5-1,CASSLEDDSPLHF,TGCGCCAGCAGCTTGGAGGACGATTCACCCCTCCACTTT
TRBD2,TRBJ2-3,TRBV5-1,CASSWRGTSGTSDTQYF,TGCGCCAGCAGCTGGAGGGGGACTAGCGGCACATCAGATACGCAGTATTTT
-,TRBJ2-7,TRBV5-1,CASSPQQFVSYEQYF,TGCGCCAGCAGCCCCCAGCAGTTCGTCTCCTACGAGCAGTACTTC
TRBD2,TRBJ2-3,TRBV6-1,CASSERRLAGPTDTQYF,TGTGCCAGCAGTGAAAGGCGTCTAGCGGGGCCCACAGATACGCAGTATTTT
-,TRBJ1-4,TRBV5-6,CASSFGFRETNEKLFF,TGTGCCAGCAGCTTCGGCTTCAGGGAAACTAATGAAAAACTGTTTTTT
TRBD1,TRBJ2-5,TRBV6-5,CASRRGGRETQYF,TGTGCCAGCAGGCGAGGGGGCCGGGAGACCCAGTACTTC
-,TRBJ2-3,TRBV6-1,CASSESSTVGQYF,TGTGCCAGCAGTGAATCTAGCACAGTGGGGCAGTATTTT
-,TRBJ1-5,TRBV5-1,CASSLDGRVQPQHF,TGCGCCAGCAGCTTGGACGGCAGGGTACAGCCCCAGCATTTT
TRBD1,TRBJ2-7,TRBV28,CASSLEQTGVYEQYF,TGTGCCAGCAGTTTAGAGCAGACAGGGGTCTACGAGCAGTACTTC
-,TRBJ2-5,TRBV7-6,CASSFGQANQETQYF,TGTGCCAGCAGCTTCGGTCAGGCGAACCAAGAGACCCAGTACTTC
-,TRBJ1-5,TRBV5-1,CASSPGHRESNQPQHF,TGCGCCAGCAGCCCTGGGCACAGGGAAAGCAATCAGCCCCAGCATTTT